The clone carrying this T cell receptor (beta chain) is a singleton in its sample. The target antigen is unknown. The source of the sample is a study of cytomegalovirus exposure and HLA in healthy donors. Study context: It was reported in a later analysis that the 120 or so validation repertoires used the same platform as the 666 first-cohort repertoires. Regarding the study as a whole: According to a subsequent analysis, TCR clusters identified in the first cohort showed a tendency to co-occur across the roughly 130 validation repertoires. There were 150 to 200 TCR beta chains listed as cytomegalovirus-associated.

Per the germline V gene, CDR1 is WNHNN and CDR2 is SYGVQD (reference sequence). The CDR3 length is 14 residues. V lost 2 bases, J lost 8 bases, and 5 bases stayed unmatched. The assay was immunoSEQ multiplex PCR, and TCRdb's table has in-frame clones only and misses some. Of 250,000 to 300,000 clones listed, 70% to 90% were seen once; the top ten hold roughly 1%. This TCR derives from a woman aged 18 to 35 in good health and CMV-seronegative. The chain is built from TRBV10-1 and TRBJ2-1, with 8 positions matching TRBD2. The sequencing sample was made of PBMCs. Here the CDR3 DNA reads TGCGCCAGCAGTGAGCGGGAGGGCCCCCATGAGCAGTTCTTC. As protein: CASSEREGPHEQFF.